This T cell receptor (beta chain) was identified during a study of T cells in Graves' hyperthyroidism and ophthalmopathy. The wider study: The initial diagnosis was the point when peripheral blood was collected, ahead of any treatment.

From RNA transcripts, TCR beta CDR3 regions were amplified. The primer set for the first-round RT-PCR of the TCR CDR3 was HTBI. TCRdb fed the multiplex PCR reads into MiXCR, producing one record per CDR3 protein. The sample holds a few hundred thousand distinct CDR3 sequences, around 20% seen once. As for this clonotype: What it binds is unknown.

Study-level findings and limits: Blood also contained most expanded thyroid clonotypes above 0.001.

The CDR3 loop spans 14 amino acids. V shed 0 bases and J 9 bases; nucleotides not matched to a gene: 6. Germline CDR1 and CDR2: SQVTM and ANQGSEA. Among the patients, aged 18 to 65, hyperthyroidism was newly diagnosed and had lasted under 2 months. Using less than 12 ml of fresh peripheral blood, PBMCs were prepared. The receptor was derived from a man aged 35 to 55 with Graves' hyperthyroidism. The chain couples TRBV29-1 to TRBJ1-2; 11 bases fit TRBD1. The sequenced sample consisted of blood. Written as DNA, the CDR3 is TGCAGCGTTGAAGATCGGACAGGGGGCGACCGCTACACCTTC. It encodes CSVEDRTGGDRYTF.